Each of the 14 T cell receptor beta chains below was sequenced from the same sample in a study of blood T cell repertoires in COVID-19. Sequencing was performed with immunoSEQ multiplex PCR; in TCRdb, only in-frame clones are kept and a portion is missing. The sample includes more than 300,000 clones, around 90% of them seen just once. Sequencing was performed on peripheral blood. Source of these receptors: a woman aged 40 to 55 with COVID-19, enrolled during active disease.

The CDR3 is CTSSLLAQREGKDTGELFF. The CDR3 coding sequence is TGCACCAGCAGCCTTCTCGCGCAGCGGGAGGGTAAAGACACCGGGGAGCTGTTTTTT. V usage is TRBV1 and J usage is TRBJ2-2; TRBD2, the D gene given by the table, was not confirmed from the DNA. TRBV1 constitutes a pseudogene. The CDR3 runs to 19 residues.

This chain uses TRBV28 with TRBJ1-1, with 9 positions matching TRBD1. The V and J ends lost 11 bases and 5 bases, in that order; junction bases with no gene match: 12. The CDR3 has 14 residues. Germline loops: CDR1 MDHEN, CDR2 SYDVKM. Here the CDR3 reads CAVTDGTGFTEAFF. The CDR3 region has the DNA TGTGCCGTAACCGACGGGACAGGGTTTACTGAAGCTTTCTTT.

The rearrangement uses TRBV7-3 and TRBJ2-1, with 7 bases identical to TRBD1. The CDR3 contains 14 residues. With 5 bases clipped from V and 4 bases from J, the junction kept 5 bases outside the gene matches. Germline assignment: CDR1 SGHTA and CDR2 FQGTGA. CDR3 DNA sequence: TGTGCCAGCAGCCCACCGGGACAGTACAATGAGCAGTTCTTC. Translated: CASSPPGQYNEQFF.

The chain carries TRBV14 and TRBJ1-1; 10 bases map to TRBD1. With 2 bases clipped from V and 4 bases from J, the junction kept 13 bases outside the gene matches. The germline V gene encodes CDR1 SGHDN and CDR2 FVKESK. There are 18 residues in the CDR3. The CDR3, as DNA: TGTGCCAGCAGCCAATCCATCGGTCGGACAGGGGGTCGCACTGAAGCTTTCTTT. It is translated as CASSQSIGRTGGRTEAFF.

CDR3: CASSSTTGTAKSPLHF. The CDR3 DNA follows: TGTGCCAGCAGCTCCACAACCGGGACAGCAAAATCACCCCTCCACTTT. V gene TRBV5-6 combines with J gene TRBJ1-6; 7 bases map to TRBD1. This CDR3 contains 16 residues. The germline V gene has CDR1 SGHDT and CDR2 YYEEEE. V was clipped by 3 bases and J by 10 bases; unmatched bases: 13.

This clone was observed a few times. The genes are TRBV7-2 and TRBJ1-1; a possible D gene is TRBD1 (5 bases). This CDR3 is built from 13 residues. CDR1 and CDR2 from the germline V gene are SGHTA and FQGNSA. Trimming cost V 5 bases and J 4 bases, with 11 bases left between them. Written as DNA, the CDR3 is TGTGCCAGCAGCGGCGACAGTTTCACTGAAGCTTTCTTT. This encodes CASSGDSFTEAFF. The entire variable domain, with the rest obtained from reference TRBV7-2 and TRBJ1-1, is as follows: GAGVSQSPSNKVTEKGKDVELRCDPISGHTALYWYRQSLGQGLEFLIYFQGNSAPDKSGLPSDRFSAERTGGSVSTLTIQRTQQEDSAVYLCASSGDSFTEAFFGQGTRLTVV.

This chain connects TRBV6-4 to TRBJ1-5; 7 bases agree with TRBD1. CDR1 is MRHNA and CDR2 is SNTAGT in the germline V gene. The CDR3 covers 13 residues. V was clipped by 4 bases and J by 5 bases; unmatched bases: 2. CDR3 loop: CASSVDRDQPQHF. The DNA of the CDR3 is TGTGCCAGCAGTGTAGACAGGGATCAGCCCCAGCATTTT.

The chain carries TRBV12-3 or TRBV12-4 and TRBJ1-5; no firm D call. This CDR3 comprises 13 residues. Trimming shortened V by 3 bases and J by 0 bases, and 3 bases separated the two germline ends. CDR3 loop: CASSFNSNQPQHF. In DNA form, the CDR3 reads TGTGCCAGCAGTTTTAATAGCAATCAGCCCCAGCATTTT.

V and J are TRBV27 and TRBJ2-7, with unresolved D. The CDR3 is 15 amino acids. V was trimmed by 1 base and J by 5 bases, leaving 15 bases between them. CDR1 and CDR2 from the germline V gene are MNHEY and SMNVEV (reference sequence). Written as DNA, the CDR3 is TGTGCCAGCAGTTTATTATTGGCAACCCCCCACGAGCAGTACTTC. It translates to CASSLLLATPHEQYF.

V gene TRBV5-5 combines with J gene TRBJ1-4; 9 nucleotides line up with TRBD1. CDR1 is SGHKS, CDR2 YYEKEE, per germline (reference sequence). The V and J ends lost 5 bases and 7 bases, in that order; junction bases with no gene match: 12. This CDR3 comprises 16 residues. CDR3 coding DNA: TGTGCCAGCAGACCTCCTCCGACAGGGGGTTCTGAAAAACTGTTTTTT. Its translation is CASRPPPTGGSEKLFF.

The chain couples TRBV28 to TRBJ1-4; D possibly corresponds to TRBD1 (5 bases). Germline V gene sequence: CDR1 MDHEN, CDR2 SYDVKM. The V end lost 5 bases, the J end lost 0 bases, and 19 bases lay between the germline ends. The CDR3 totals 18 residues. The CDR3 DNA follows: TGTGCCAGCAGTCTCCCCATGGACATAAGTGCAACTAATGAAAAACTGTTTTTT. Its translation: CASSLPMDISATNEKLFF.

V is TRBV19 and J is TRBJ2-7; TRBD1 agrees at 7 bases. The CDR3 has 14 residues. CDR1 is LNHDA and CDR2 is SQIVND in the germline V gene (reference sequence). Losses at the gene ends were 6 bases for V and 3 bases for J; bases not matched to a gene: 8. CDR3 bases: TGTGCCAGTAGCAGAACGGGACAGAGCTACGAGCAGTACTTC. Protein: CASSRTGQSYEQYF.

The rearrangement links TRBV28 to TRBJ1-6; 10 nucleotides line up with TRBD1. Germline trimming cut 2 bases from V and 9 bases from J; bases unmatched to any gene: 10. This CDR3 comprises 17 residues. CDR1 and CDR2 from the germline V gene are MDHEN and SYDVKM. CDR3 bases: TGTGCCAGCAGTTTAGCCTCCCGGGGACAGGGGAGTTCACCCCTCCACTTT. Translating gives CASSLASRGQGSSPLHF.

The CDR3 spells CASSLGQKETQYF. The CDR3 coding sequence is TGTGCCAGCAGTCTGGGACAGAAAGAGACCCAGTACTTC. The rearrangement joins TRBV12-3 or TRBV12-4 to TRBJ2-5, with 7 positions matching TRBD1. V lost 5 bases to trimming and J lost 3 bases; unmatched junction nucleotides: 3. The CDR3 totals 13 residues.